This paragraph covers one TCR beta chain sequence. Its antigen remains unidentified. The sample holds no much larger clone one base away, and base qualities are not on file. Taken from the germline V gene, the CDR1 and CDR2 loops are SQVTM and ANQGSEA. The CDR3, cysteine through phenylalanine, is 14 amino acids long. The only DNA kept is the CDR3, 42 bases in frame from the first base. V and J lose 2 bases and 5 bases, and a span of 15 bases separates them. This entry comes from a study of T cell repertoires in cytomegalovirus infection (dated by TCRdb to the late 2010s). At the level of the whole study: Peptide stimulations targeted recently identified HLA-C-restricted CMV epitopes, whose presentation resists viral immunomodulation, together with well-studied HLA-B-restricted epitopes. Because public TCR beta signatures pointed to carriage of CMV infection together with the matching HLA type, the HLA type of each donor mattered for the analysis. Summary of the overall study and its limitations: The ex vivo response was dominated by HLA-C-restricted CMV-specific TCR beta clonotypes, which also provided the single most frequent clonotype in two of eight donors. Cumulative frequency of public TCR beta family members discriminated carriers of CMV infection plus the relevant HLA type in this cohort and an independent approximately 350-donor cohort.

In light of the paper, this sample's treatment or condition label describes: in vitro stimulation with specific CMV peptide epitopes to enrich CMV-specific T cells. These reads were obtained on an Illumina HiSeq 1500. Clones were called with MiXCR by TCRdb after fastp trimmed the public reads at Q25, and only in-frame beta chains were retained. Each entry is one CDR3 protein sequence, shown with its most common DNA and genes. Within this sample are some 500,000 distinct CDR3 sequences, with over 35% of them counted one time only. Around 50% of the sample is taken by the ten largest. Rearrangement joined TRBV29-1 to TRBJ1-1; perhaps TRBD1 is the D gene, with 6 bases matching. The sample was cultured PBMCs, taken from culture after CMV antigen stimulation. This clonotype was obtained from a human donor in good health (CMV status not recorded). Some clones in this sample may be carry-over from other donors' samples. Here the CDR3 is given as CSVEQGLVWTEAFF. The sequence in DNA is TGCAGCGTTGAACAGGGGCTTGTCTGGACTGAAGCTTTCTTT.